These T cell receptor beta chains were read from a single sample in a study of T cells in Graves' hyperthyroidism and ophthalmopathy. TCRdb processed the multiplex PCR reads anew with MiXCR; each CDR3 protein has one entry. The sample holds about 270,000 distinct CDR3 sequences; around 20% are singletons and the top ten take under 65%. What was sequenced was blood. Receptors originate from a man between 25 and 39 years old with Graves' ophthalmopathy. Each CDR3 is given with its conserved first and last residue. D genes are given only for firm matches. A row's size may be missing; if present it is once, few, many or a size class.

j_call: TRBJ1-3; clone_size: -; d_call: -; v_call: TRBV6-2/TRBV6-3; cdr3_aa: CASSYSGSGSGNTIYF; cdr3_nt: TGTGCCAGCAGTTACTCCGGATCTGGCTCTGGAAACACCATATATTTT
j_call: TRBJ2-7; clone_size: -; d_call: -; v_call: TRBV28; cdr3_aa: CASSLVYPYEQYF; cdr3_nt: TGTGCCAGCAGTTTAGTCTACCCCTACGAGCAGTACTTC
j_call: TRBJ1-1; clone_size: many; d_call: -; v_call: TRBV3-1; cdr3_aa: CASSQNNGAEAFF; cdr3_nt: TGTGCCAGCAGCCAAAATAATGGGGCTGAAGCTTTCTTT
j_call: TRBJ2-6; clone_size: few; d_call: TRBD1; v_call: TRBV3-1; cdr3_aa: CASSQDMRQGSGANVLTF; cdr3_nt: TGTGCCAGCAGCCAAGATATGAGACAGGGGTCTGGGGCCAACGTCCTGACTTTC
j_call: TRBJ2-7; clone_size: few; d_call: TRBD2; v_call: TRBV11-2; cdr3_aa: CASIIIVPTTSGYTYEQYF; cdr3_nt: TGTGCCAGCATCATAATAGTCCCCACGACTAGCGGATATACCTACGAGCAGTACTTC
j_call: TRBJ1-5; clone_size: few; d_call: -; v_call: TRBV10-2; cdr3_aa: CASSEGRNSQPQHF; cdr3_nt: TGCGCCAGCAGTGAGGGTCGCAACTCTCAGCCCCAGCATTTT
j_call: TRBJ2-1; clone_size: -; d_call: TRBD2; v_call: TRBV6-1; cdr3_aa: CASSPLGTSGSRVEQFF; cdr3_nt: TGTGCCAGCAGTCCACTCGGGACTAGCGGGAGTAGGGTTGAGCAGTTCTTC
j_call: TRBJ1-5; clone_size: few; d_call: -; v_call: TRBV6-1; cdr3_aa: CATGVSNQPQHF; cdr3_nt: TGTGCCACTGGGGTCAGCAATCAGCCCCAGCATTTT
j_call: TRBJ2-1; clone_size: -; d_call: TRBD1; v_call: TRBV5-1; cdr3_aa: CASRTKTGDEQFF; cdr3_nt: TGCGCCAGCAGAACGAAAACAGGGGATGAGCAGTTCTTC
j_call: TRBJ1-1; clone_size: few; d_call: -; v_call: TRBV7-2; cdr3_aa: CASRVRELAEAFF; cdr3_nt: TGTGCCAGCAGGGTCAGGGAACTCGCTGAAGCTTTCTTT
j_call: TRBJ1-3; clone_size: few; d_call: -; v_call: TRBV6-1; cdr3_aa: CASSATPRDTIYF; cdr3_nt: TGTGCCAGCAGCGCGACCCCTAGGGACACCATATATTTT
j_call: TRBJ1-5; clone_size: many; d_call: -; v_call: TRBV27; cdr3_aa: CASSFRGYSNQPQHF; cdr3_nt: TGTGCCAGCAGTTTCCGGGGCTATAGCAATCAGCCCCAGCATTTT
j_call: TRBJ2-1; clone_size: -; d_call: TRBD2; v_call: TRBV7-9; cdr3_aa: CASSLVGTSGPQQFF; cdr3_nt: TGTGCCAGCAGCTTAGTTGGGACTAGCGGGCCTCAGCAGTTCTTC
j_call: TRBJ1-5; clone_size: -; d_call: -; v_call: TRBV28; cdr3_aa: CASSLFTGSRNQPQHF; cdr3_nt: TGTGCCAGCAGTTTATTCACAGGGTCTCGAAATCAGCCCCAGCATTTT
j_call: TRBJ1-1; clone_size: -; d_call: -; v_call: TRBV20-1; cdr3_aa: CSARVAGAAGAFF; cdr3_nt: TGCAGTGCTAGAGTCGCAGGGGCGGCTGGAGCTTTCTTT
j_call: TRBJ2-4; clone_size: few; d_call: -; v_call: TRBV19; cdr3_aa: CASSETPTRSRGNIQYF; cdr3_nt: TGTGCCAGTAGTGAAACCCCCACGAGGTCGAGGGGAAACATTCAGTACTTC
j_call: TRBJ2-3; clone_size: many; d_call: TRBD1; v_call: TRBV5-1; cdr3_aa: CASGQGTTDTQYF; cdr3_nt: TGCGCCAGCGGACAGGGAACCACAGATACGCAGTATTTT
j_call: TRBJ1-2; clone_size: many; d_call: -; v_call: TRBV3-1; cdr3_aa: CASSQEEGAGGYTF; cdr3_nt: TGTGCCAGCAGCCAAGAAGAAGGGGCGGGTGGCTACACCTTC
j_call: TRBJ2-1; clone_size: -; d_call: -; v_call: TRBV3-1; cdr3_aa: CASSQFRQINEQFF; cdr3_nt: TGTGCCAGCAGCCAATTCCGGCAAATCAATGAGCAGTTCTTC
j_call: TRBJ1-2; clone_size: -; d_call: -; v_call: TRBV28; cdr3_aa: CASSLSQGTYGYTF; cdr3_nt: TGTGCCAGCAGTTTATCCCAGGGAACCTATGGCTACACCTTC
j_call: TRBJ2-7; clone_size: few; d_call: -; v_call: TRBV7-9; cdr3_aa: CASSPLSGPPYEQYF; cdr3_nt: TGTGCCAGCAGCCCCCTTTCCGGCCCCCCCTACGAGCAGTACTTC
j_call: TRBJ1-6; clone_size: -; d_call: TRBD1; v_call: TRBV5-1; cdr3_aa: CASSLEPGQGMGYNSPLHF; cdr3_nt: TGCGCCAGCAGCTTGGAACCGGGACAGGGGATGGGATATAATTCACCCCTCCACTTT
j_call: TRBJ2-3; clone_size: many; d_call: TRBD1; v_call: TRBV5-1; cdr3_aa: CASSLARGHTQYF; cdr3_nt: TGCGCCAGCAGCTTGGCTAGGGGGCATACGCAGTATTTT
j_call: TRBJ1-1; clone_size: many; d_call: -; v_call: TRBV3-1; cdr3_aa: CASTADSYHTEAFF; cdr3_nt: TGTGCCAGCACCGCCGACAGCTACCACACTGAAGCTTTCTTT
j_call: TRBJ1-2; clone_size: many; d_call: -; v_call: TRBV3-1; cdr3_aa: CASSQVGYGYTF; cdr3_nt: TGTGCCAGCAGCCAAGTCGGTTATGGCTACACCTTC
j_call: TRBJ1-1; clone_size: -; d_call: -; v_call: TRBV9; cdr3_aa: CASSPGLGRGAEAFF; cdr3_nt: TGTGCCAGCAGCCCCGGTTTGGGTCGAGGGGCTGAAGCTTTCTTT
j_call: TRBJ2-3; clone_size: few; d_call: -; v_call: TRBV9; cdr3_aa: CASSVDTATDTQYF; cdr3_nt: TGTGCCAGCAGCGTAGACACAGCCACAGATACGCAGTATTTT
j_call: TRBJ2-1; clone_size: -; d_call: -; v_call: TRBV28; cdr3_aa: CASALPGVNEQFF; cdr3_nt: TGTGCCAGTGCGCTACCGGGAGTCAATGAGCAGTTCTTC
j_call: TRBJ2-4; clone_size: few; d_call: TRBD1; v_call: TRBV5-1; cdr3_aa: CASSLRQGAFKNIQYF; cdr3_nt: TGCGCCAGCAGCTTGCGACAGGGGGCATTCAAAAACATTCAGTACTTC
j_call: TRBJ2-5; clone_size: few; d_call: -; v_call: TRBV6-5; cdr3_aa: CASSYSGKETQYF; cdr3_nt: TGTGCCAGCAGTTACTCGGGAAAAGAGACCCAGTACTTC
j_call: TRBJ1-2; clone_size: -; d_call: -; v_call: TRBV12-3/TRBV12-4; cdr3_aa: CASSPYRVYGYTF; cdr3_nt: TGTGCCAGCAGTCCGTACAGGGTATATGGCTACACCTTC
j_call: TRBJ1-5; clone_size: -; d_call: -; v_call: TRBV11-3; cdr3_aa: CASSQPTTAGKGHSNQPQHF; cdr3_nt: TGCGCCAGCAGCCAACCGACCACGGCAGGGAAGGGGCATAGCAATCAGCCCCAGCATTTT
j_call: TRBJ2-1; clone_size: -; d_call: -; v_call: TRBV9; cdr3_aa: CANSGRGGPGEQFF; cdr3_nt: TGTGCCAACAGCGGACGTGGGGGCCCTGGTGAGCAGTTCTTC
j_call: TRBJ2-1; clone_size: many; d_call: -; v_call: TRBV6-1; cdr3_aa: CARIDRTSRPHNEQFF; cdr3_nt: TGTGCCAGAATCGACCGGACGTCCCGTCCACACAATGAGCAGTTCTTC
j_call: TRBJ2-1; clone_size: few; d_call: TRBD2; v_call: TRBV4-1; cdr3_aa: CASSQPHGTSGYNEQFF; cdr3_nt: TGCGCCAGCAGCCAACCTCACGGGACTAGCGGATACAATGAGCAGTTCTTC
j_call: TRBJ1-1; clone_size: many; d_call: TRBD1; v_call: TRBV2; cdr3_aa: CASSTGTGGFTEAFF; cdr3_nt: TGTGCCAGCTCAACCGGGACAGGGGGCTTCACTGAAGCTTTCTTT
j_call: TRBJ2-7; clone_size: many; d_call: -; v_call: TRBV28; cdr3_aa: CASSTSGVRYEQYF; cdr3_nt: TGTGCCAGCAGTACCTCAGGGGTTCGGTACGAGCAGTACTTC
j_call: TRBJ2-1; clone_size: -; d_call: TRBD2; v_call: TRBV20-1; cdr3_aa: CSAASGLAGVNEQFF; cdr3_nt: TGCAGTGCGGCATCGGGACTAGCGGGAGTAAATGAGCAGTTCTTC
j_call: TRBJ2-3; clone_size: -; d_call: TRBD2; v_call: TRBV7-9; cdr3_aa: CASSSRPSTSGTDTQYF; cdr3_nt: TGTGCCAGCAGCTCTAGACCCAGCACTAGCGGCACAGATACGCAGTATTTT
j_call: TRBJ2-7; clone_size: once; d_call: -; v_call: TRBV30; cdr3_aa: CAWSVTGNYDEQYF; cdr3_nt: TGTGCCTGGAGTGTCACAGGGAATTATGACGAGCAGTACTTC
j_call: TRBJ1-6; clone_size: few; d_call: -; v_call: TRBV5-8; cdr3_aa: CAGSYTRGSPLHF; cdr3_nt: TGTGCCGGCAGTTATACCAGGGGATCACCCCTCCACTTT
j_call: TRBJ2-7; clone_size: -; d_call: -; v_call: TRBV29-1; cdr3_aa: CSSQAGHEQYF; cdr3_nt: TGCAGCTCCCAGGCCGGGCACGAGCAGTACTTC
j_call: TRBJ2-1; clone_size: many; d_call: TRBD2; v_call: TRBV20-1; cdr3_aa: CSARASGTSSYNEQFF; cdr3_nt: TGCAGTGCTAGAGCTTCCGGGACTAGCTCCTACAATGAGCAGTTCTTC
j_call: TRBJ1-6; clone_size: -; d_call: -; v_call: TRBV19; cdr3_aa: CASRQIGTPDNSPLHF; cdr3_nt: TGTGCCAGTAGACAGATCGGGACGCCGGATAATTCACCCCTCCACTTT
j_call: TRBJ1-1; clone_size: few; d_call: -; v_call: TRBV7-6; cdr3_aa: CASSPYTLNTEAFF; cdr3_nt: TGTGCCAGCAGCCCTTACACCTTGAACACTGAAGCTTTCTTT
j_call: TRBJ1-5; clone_size: few; d_call: -; v_call: TRBV19; cdr3_aa: CASKGPAKGPQHF; cdr3_nt: TGTGCCAGTAAAGGGCCAGCGAAGGGGCCCCAGCATTTT
j_call: TRBJ2-1; clone_size: -; d_call: TRBD2; v_call: TRBV7-9; cdr3_aa: CASSFSAGVHNEQFF; cdr3_nt: TGTGCCAGCAGCTTTTCAGCGGGAGTCCACAATGAGCAGTTCTTC